The 13 T cell receptor beta chains below come from one sample, sequenced in a study of blood T cell repertoires in COVID-19. The data were produced by immunoSEQ multiplex PCR, yet TCRdb's version contains in-frame clones alone and is incomplete. The sample yields some 160,000 clones, 80% to 85% seen once. Sample: peripheral blood. The receptors come from a man aged 65 to 85 with active or convalescent COVID-19.

V gene TRBV9 combines with J gene TRBJ2-1, with 14 bases lining up with TRBD2. CDR1 SGDLS and CDR2 YYNGEE come from the germline V gene. The length of the CDR3 is 18 residues. Trimming at V came to 3 bases and at J to 4 bases, leaving 9 bases not matched to a gene. CDR3 protein: CASSDRLAGGPQYNEQFF. Here the CDR3 DNA reads TGTGCCAGCAGCGATAGACTAGCGGGAGGGCCCCAATACAATGAGCAGTTCTTC.

The V call is TRBV6-5, the J call TRBJ2-6; D uncertain. CDR3 length equals 15 residues. Deletions cut 6 bases from V and 1 base from J, with 10 bases between. From germline, CDR1 is MNHEY and CDR2 SVGAGI. CDR3 sequence (DNA): TGTGCCAGCAGATCAATTGTTTCTGGGGCCAACGTCCTGACTTTC. This encodes CASRSIVSGANVLTF.

The CDR3 bases are TGCGCCAGCAGCCCCCCTGTGGCGACAGGGGGTGGTGAGACCCAGTACTTC. Translated: CASSPPVATGGGETQYF. The V call is TRBV5-1, the J call TRBJ2-5, with 9 bases matching TRBD1. The CDR3 runs 17 residues. CDR1 and CDR2 (germline): SGHRS, YFSETQ. V shed 4 bases and J 5 bases; nucleotides not matched to a gene: 15.

This chain uses TRBV2 with TRBJ1-4; 10 bases map to TRBD1. The J segment lost 8 bases and the V segment lost 6 bases, leaving 6 bases of the junction unmatched. CDR1 SNHLY and CDR2 FYNNEI come from the germline V gene. The CDR3 is 14 residues long. The CDR3 DNA reads TGTGCCAGCAGCCGGACAGGGGGGAACGAAAAACTGTTTTTT. This encodes CASSRTGGNEKLFF.

The chain couples TRBV6-2 or TRBV6-3 to TRBJ1-6, with 9 bases lining up with TRBD1. This CDR3 has 15 amino acids. The ends lost 6 bases at V and 7 bases at J; junction bases unmatched: 7. Germline CDR1 and CDR2: MNHEY and SVGEGT. The CDR3 DNA is TGTGCCAGCAGCATAGTTGGGACAGGGAATTCACCCCTCCACTTT. This encodes CASSIVGTGNSPLHF.

In this sample, this clone turned up a few times. CDR3 DNA sequence: TGTGCCAGCAGTCGCAGGCAGAACACTGAAGCTTTCTTT. Residues: CASSRRQNTEAFF. This chain connects TRBV2 to TRBJ1-1; D remains ambiguous. Trimming cost V 5 bases and J 1 base, with 8 bases left between them. Germline V gene lookup returns CDR1 SNHLY and CDR2 FYNNEI. CDR3 size: 13 residues.

The V call is TRBV5-8, the J call TRBJ2-7; D unresolved. CDR1 and CDR2 (germline): SGHTS, YDEGEE. The V end lost 5 bases, the J end lost 0 bases, and 15 bases lay between the germline ends. The CDR3 totals 15 residues. CDR3 sequence reads: CASSMAPTTSYEQYF. CDR3 DNA: TGTGCCAGCAGTATGGCCCCAACCACCTCCTACGAGCAGTACTTC.

This clone has just one count. V and J are TRBV5-1 and TRBJ2-3, with 7 bases lining up with TRBD1. Germline values: CDR1 SGHRS, CDR2 YFSETQ. This CDR3 region has 15 residues. With V trimmed by 3 bases and J by 0 bases, 4 bases remained unmatched. CDR3 nucleotide sequence: TGCGCCAGCAGCTCGGGACAGTTAAGCACAGATACGCAGTATTTT. Translation gives CASSSGQLSTDTQYF.

This clone is a singleton in its sample. The V and J genes are TRBV19 and TRBJ1-3; TRBD1 agrees at 8 bases. The trim removed 7 bases at V and 2 bases at J, leaving 4 bases unmatched. The CDR3 loop spans 14 amino acids. The germline gives CDR1 LNHDA, CDR2 SQIVND (reference sequence). The CDR3 region has the DNA TGTGCCAGTACCCTGACAGGGGCTGGAAACACCATATATTTT. It encodes CASTLTGAGNTIYF.

This chain connects TRBV5-1 to TRBJ2-5; a possible D gene is TRBD1 (6 bases). V was clipped by 4 bases and J by 1 base, with 11 bases between them. The CDR3 extends over 14 amino acids. CDR1 and CDR2 from the germline V gene are SGHRS and YFSETQ. The CDR3 loop reads CASSRIQGQETQYF. In nucleotides, the CDR3 is TGCGCCAGCAGCCGAATACAGGGCCAAGAGACCCAGTACTTC.

V gene TRBV7-9 combines with J gene TRBJ2-7; possible D gene TRBD1, 5 bases. The CDR3 covers 13 residues. Trimming shortened V by 5 bases and J by 6 bases, and 14 bases separated the two germline ends. The germline gives CDR1 SEHNR, CDR2 FQNEAQ (reference sequence). CDR3 sequence (DNA): TGTGCCAGCAGCCTTGGACAACTGAGCGAGCAGTACTTC. This encodes CASSLGQLSEQYF.

The chain employs TRBV5-1 and TRBJ1-3; no clear D. Germline V gene sequence: CDR1 SGHRS, CDR2 YFSETQ. V shed 4 bases and J shed 0 bases, with 14 bases lying between them. This CDR3 contains 16 residues. The CDR3 is CASSPRPDTSGNTIYF. The CDR3 DNA reads as TGCGCCAGCAGCCCACGCCCCGACACCTCTGGAAACACCATATATTTT. Full variable domain (missing parts from reference TRBV5-1 and TRBJ1-3): KAGVTQTPRYLIKTRGQQVTLSCSPISGHRSVSWYQQTPGQGLQFLFEYFSETQRNKGNFPGRFSGRQFSNSRSEMNVSTLELGDSALYLCASSPRPDTSGNTIYFGEGSWLTVV.

The chain links TRBV29-1 to TRBJ1-2, with TRBD1 identical over 7 bases. CDR3 length equals 16 residues. V lost 4 bases and J lost 6; bases outside the gene matches: 17. Looked up from germline, CDR1 is SQVTM and CDR2 is ANQGSEA. CDR3 in amino acids: CSVGGRPGQRLDGYTF. As DNA, the CDR3 is TGCAGCGTTGGGGGACGACCGGGACAGAGGCTGGATGGCTACACCTTC.